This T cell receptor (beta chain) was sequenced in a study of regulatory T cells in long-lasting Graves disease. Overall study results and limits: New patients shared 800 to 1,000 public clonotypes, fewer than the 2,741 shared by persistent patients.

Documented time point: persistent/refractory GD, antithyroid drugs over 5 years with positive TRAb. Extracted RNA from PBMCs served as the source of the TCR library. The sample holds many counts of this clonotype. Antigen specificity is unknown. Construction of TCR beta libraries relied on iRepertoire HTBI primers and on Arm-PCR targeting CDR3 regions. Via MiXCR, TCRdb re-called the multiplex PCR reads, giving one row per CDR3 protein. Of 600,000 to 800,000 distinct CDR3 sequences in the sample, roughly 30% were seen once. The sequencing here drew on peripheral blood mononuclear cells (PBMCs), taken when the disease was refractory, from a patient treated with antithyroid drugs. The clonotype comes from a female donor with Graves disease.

As DNA, the CDR3 is TGTGCCACCAGTGATTTGAGACAGGGCGGCGGTGGCTACACCTTC. Its translation is CATSDLRQGGGGYTF. The rearrangement links TRBV24-1 to TRBJ1-2; 7 bases match TRBD1. The CDR3 runs 15 residues. J lost 7 bases, V lost 0 bases, and 7 bases had no gene match. The germline gives CDR1 KGHDR, CDR2 SFDVKD.